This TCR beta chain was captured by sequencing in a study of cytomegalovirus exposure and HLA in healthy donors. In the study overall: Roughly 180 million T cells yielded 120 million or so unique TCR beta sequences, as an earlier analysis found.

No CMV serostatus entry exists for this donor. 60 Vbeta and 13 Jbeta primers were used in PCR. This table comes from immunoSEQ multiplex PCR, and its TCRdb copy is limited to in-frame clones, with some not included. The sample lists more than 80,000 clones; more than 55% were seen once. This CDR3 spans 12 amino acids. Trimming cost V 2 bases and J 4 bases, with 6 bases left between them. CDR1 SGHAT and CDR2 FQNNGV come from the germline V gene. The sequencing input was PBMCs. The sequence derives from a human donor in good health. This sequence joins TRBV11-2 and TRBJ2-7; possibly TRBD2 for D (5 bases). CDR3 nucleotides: TGTGCCAGCAGCTTACAGCGGTACGAGCAGTACTTC. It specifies CASSLQRYEQYF.